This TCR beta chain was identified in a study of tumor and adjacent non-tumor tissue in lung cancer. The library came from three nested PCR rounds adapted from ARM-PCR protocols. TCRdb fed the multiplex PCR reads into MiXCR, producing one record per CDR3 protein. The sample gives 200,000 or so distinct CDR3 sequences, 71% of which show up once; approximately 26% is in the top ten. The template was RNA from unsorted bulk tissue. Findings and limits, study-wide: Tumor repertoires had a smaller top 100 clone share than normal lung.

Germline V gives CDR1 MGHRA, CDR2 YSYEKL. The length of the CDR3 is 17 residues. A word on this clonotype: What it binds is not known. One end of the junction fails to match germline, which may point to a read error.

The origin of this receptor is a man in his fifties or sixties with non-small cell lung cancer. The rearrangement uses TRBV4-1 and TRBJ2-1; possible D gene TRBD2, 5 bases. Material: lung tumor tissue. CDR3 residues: CAGSQGGLATLYNEQFF. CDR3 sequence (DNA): TGCGCCGGCAGCCAAGGAGGACTCGCGACCCTGTACAATGAGCAGTTCTTC.